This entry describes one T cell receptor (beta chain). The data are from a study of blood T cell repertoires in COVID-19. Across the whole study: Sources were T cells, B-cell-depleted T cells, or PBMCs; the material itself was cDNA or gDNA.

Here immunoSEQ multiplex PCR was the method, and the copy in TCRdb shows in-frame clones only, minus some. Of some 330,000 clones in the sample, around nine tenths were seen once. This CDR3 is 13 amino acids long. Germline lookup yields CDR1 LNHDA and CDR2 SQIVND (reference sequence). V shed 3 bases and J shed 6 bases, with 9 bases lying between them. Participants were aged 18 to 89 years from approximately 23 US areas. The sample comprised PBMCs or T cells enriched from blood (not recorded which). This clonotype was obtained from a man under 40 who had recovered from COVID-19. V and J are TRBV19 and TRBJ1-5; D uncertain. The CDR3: CASSILPSQPQHF. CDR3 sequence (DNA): TGTGCCAGTAGTATCCTGCCGAGTCAGCCCCAGCATTTT.